These 22 T cell receptor beta chains came from one sample sequenced in a study of blood T cell repertoires in COVID-19. This table comes from immunoSEQ multiplex PCR, and its TCRdb copy is limited to in-frame clones, with some not included. Among 70,000 to 95,000 clones, about 88% were seen once, and the ten largest hold around 4.7%. Material: peripheral blood. The receptors stem from an elderly woman with active COVID-19.

This clone was seen ten or more times. The V gene is TRBV11-2, the J gene TRBJ2-1; 9 nucleotides match TRBD2. The CDR3 runs to 17 residues. The V and J ends lost 5 bases and 6 bases, in that order; junction bases with no gene match: 14. Looked up from germline, CDR1 is SGHAT and CDR2 is FQNNGV. The CDR3 DNA sequence: TGTGCCAGCAGCCCCGTTGGGCGCGGGAGGGGGATCAATGAGCAGTTCTTC. This sequence encodes CASSPVGRGRGINEQFF.

The gene calls are TRBV28 and TRBJ1-5; tentatively, D is TRBD1 (5 bases). V was cut by 6 bases and J by 6 bases, with 9 bases left in between. CDR1 is MDHEN, CDR2 SYDVKM, per germline. CDR3 length: 12 residues. Here the CDR3 DNA reads TGTGCCAGCAGCTCCAGGGTTCAGCCCCAGCATTTT. It codes for CASSSRVQPQHF.

This chain joins TRBV19 and TRBJ2-5; D may be TRBD1 (6 bases). The CDR3 runs 13 residues. Trimming took 6 bases from V and 1 from J, leaving 9 bases between them. CDR1 LNHDA and CDR2 SQIVND come from the germline V gene (reference sequence). CDR3 amino acids: CASRNRVQETQYF. In DNA, the CDR3 is TGTGCCAGTAGGAACAGGGTCCAAGAGACCCAGTACTTC. The variable domain in full, with the rest retrieved from reference TRBV19 and TRBJ2-5, is DGGITQSPKYLFRKEGQNVTLSCEQNLNHDAMYWYRQDPGQGLRLIYYSQIVNDFQKGDIAEGYSVSREKKESFPLTVTSAQKNPTAFYLCASRNRVQETQYFGPGTRLLVL.

This chain links TRBV11-2 with TRBJ1-1; the D is unclear. Germline values: CDR1 SGHAT, CDR2 FQNNGV. The CDR3 contains 12 residues. V shed 6 bases and J shed 5 bases, with 10 bases lying between them. DNA for the CDR3: TGTGCCAGCAGTAGACTGTGGACTGAAGCTTTCTTT. This gives the protein CASSRLWTEAFF.

Here the CDR3 DNA reads TGTGCCAGCAGTTCCCCCGTGAGGGGGCAGCCCCAGCATTTT. Its translation is CASSSPVRGQPQHF. This rearrangement joins TRBV27 to TRBJ1-5, with D perhaps matching TRBD1 (6 bases). Trimming took 4 bases from V and 7 from J, leaving 14 bases between them. This CDR3 region has 14 residues. CDR1 and CDR2 from the germline V gene are MNHEY and SMNVEV (reference sequence).

The rearrangement joins TRBV3-1 (or the pseudogene TRBV3-2) to TRBJ2-7, with 9 bases fitting TRBD1. The V gene's germline CDR1 is LGHDT and CDR2 YNNKEL (reference sequence). With 3 bases clipped from V and 3 bases from J, the junction kept 3 bases outside the gene matches. The CDR3 is 14 amino acids. CDR3 region: CASSHGTGIYEQYF. Written as DNA, the CDR3 is TGTGCCAGCAGCCATGGGACAGGGATCTACGAGCAGTACTTC.

V usage is TRBV19 and J usage is TRBJ1-5; D is possibly TRBD1 (5 bases). This CDR3 has 15 residues. Germline V CDR1 and CDR2: LNHDA, SQIVND (reference sequence). V lost 3 bases and J lost 5, with 14 bases in between. CDR3 in amino acids: CASSIGRAGDQPQHF. CDR3 coding DNA: TGTGCCAGTAGTATTGGCAGGGCGGGGGATCAGCCCCAGCATTTT.

The CDR3 spells CASSPGSPFSYEQYF. The CDR3 DNA reads as TGTGCCAGCAGCCCCGGTTCTCCTTTCTCTTACGAGCAGTACTTC. The rearrangement uses TRBV5-4 and TRBJ2-7; D uncertain. V was cut by 4 bases and J by 4 bases, with 18 bases left in between. Germline assignment: CDR1 SGHNT and CDR2 YYREEE (reference sequence). The CDR3 runs 15 residues.

Regarding this clone: The same CDR3 is also encoded by other DNA sequences in this sample. The V gene is TRBV3-1 (or the pseudogene TRBV3-2), the J gene TRBJ2-1; possible D gene TRBD2, 6 bases. This CDR3 region has 15 residues. Trimming took off 4 bases at V and 0 bases at J, with 10 bases between the two ends. Germline values: CDR1 LGHDT, CDR2 YNNKEL (reference sequence). The CDR3 protein is CASSPRGSSYNEQFF. Here the CDR3 DNA reads TGTGCCAGCAGCCCGCGGGGTAGCTCCTACAATGAGCAGTTCTTC.

The V and J genes are TRBV6-5 and TRBJ2-7; D unresolved. The germline gives CDR1 MNHEY, CDR2 SVGAGI. The V end was cut by 0 bases, the J end by 8 bases, with 8 bases between. This CDR3 is built from 12 residues. CDR3 sequence: CASSYSGYKQYF. The CDR3 nucleotides are TGTGCCAGCAGTTACTCCGGGTACAAGCAGTACTTC.

The chain employs TRBV27 and TRBJ2-7, with 8 nucleotides matching TRBD2. Germline CDR1 is MNHEY and CDR2 is SMNVEV (reference sequence). The V and J ends lost 6 bases and 6 bases, in that order; junction bases with no gene match: 4. The CDR3 is 12 residues long. CDR3 nucleotide sequence: TGTGCCAGCAGCGGACTAGCATCCGAGCAGTACTTC. It specifies CASSGLASEQYF.

The chain couples TRBV6-6 to TRBJ2-7, with 8 bases identical to TRBD1. Germline-derived CDR1 and CDR2 are MNHNY and SVGAGI (reference sequence). Trimming took 11 bases from V and 5 from J; bases not matched to a gene: 11. There are 13 residues in the CDR3. CDR3 region: CAVAITGGNEQYF. CDR3 coding DNA: TGTGCCGTCGCTATAACAGGGGGGAACGAGCAGTACTTC.

This CDR3 is CAWSARGQGFAETQYF. The CDR3 nucleotides read TGTGCCTGGAGTGCCAGGGGACAGGGTTTTGCAGAGACCCAGTACTTC. The V gene is TRBV30, the J gene TRBJ2-5; TRBD1 agrees at 9 bases. Germline CDR1 and CDR2: GTSNPN and SVGIG (reference sequence). This CDR3 is built from 16 residues. Losses at the gene ends were 1 base for V and 4 bases for J; bases not matched to a gene: 10.

V is TRBV4-2 and J is TRBJ2-7; tentatively, D is TRBD1 (5 bases). V was cut by 4 bases and J by 3 bases, with 16 bases left in between. Germline assignment: CDR1 LGHNA and CDR2 YNFKEQ. The CDR3 spans 15 residues. CDR3: CASSPQYFGHYEQYF. The CDR3, as DNA: TGTGCCAGCAGCCCCCAATATTTCGGACACTACGAGCAGTACTTC.

The rearrangement uses TRBV11-3 and TRBJ2-1; the D gene is possibly TRBD1 (6 bases). Germline V gives CDR1 SGHNT, CDR2 YENEEA. The CDR3 loop spans 15 amino acids. V lost 5 bases and J lost 5, with 16 bases in between. The CDR3 region is CASSPERGSHNEQFF. In nucleotides, the CDR3 is TGTGCCAGCAGCCCAGAAAGGGGGTCCCACAATGAGCAGTTCTTC.

In its sample, this clone was seen once. This rearrangement joins TRBV6-2 or TRBV6-3 to TRBJ2-1; 13 nucleotides match TRBD2. The CDR3 runs to 19 residues. Trimming cost V 4 bases and J 0 bases; bases outside gene matches: 9. The germline V gene encodes CDR1 MNHEY and CDR2 SVGEGT. The CDR3 spells CASSSRRRTSGGSYNEQFF. CDR3 in DNA: TGTGCCAGCAGTTCCAGGAGGAGGACTAGCGGGGGCTCCTACAATGAGCAGTTCTTC.

The chain recombines TRBV3-1 (or the pseudogene TRBV3-2) with TRBJ1-2, with D tentatively TRBD1 (6 bases). Germline V gene data show CDR1 as LGHDT and CDR2 as YNNKEL (reference sequence). Trimming took 0 bases from V and 4 from J, leaving 15 bases between them. The CDR3 runs 16 residues. The CDR3 DNA reads TGTGCCAGCAGCCAAGATTCAGGGGCAAGAGGCTATGGCTACACCTTC. This sequence encodes CASSQDSGARGYGYTF.

The chain uses TRBV4-3 and TRBJ2-7; D gene ambiguous. V was pared by 0 bases and J by 2 bases, with 14 bases between. The CDR3 is made up of 16 amino acids. CDR1 LGHNA and CDR2 YSLEER come from the germline V gene. CDR3 nucleotide sequence: TGCGCCAGCAGCCAAGATTCGGCTTCGGGTACCTACGAGCAGTACTTC. Residues: CASSQDSASGTYEQYF.

The gene calls are TRBV29-1 and TRBJ2-3; 8 bases line up with TRBD2. Germline assignment: CDR1 SQVTM and CDR2 ANQGSEA. The CDR3 contains 17 residues. Losses at the gene ends were 1 base for V and 2 bases for J; bases not matched to a gene: 11. CDR3 in DNA: TGCAGCGTTGAAGGGGGAGGGGCGGGAGGCCCCACAGATACGCAGTATTTT. Translation gives CSVEGGGAGGPTDTQYF.

The chain has TRBV6-5 and TRBJ2-3; TRBD2 agrees at 10 bases. Looked up from germline, CDR1 is MNHEY and CDR2 is SVGAGI. The CDR3 has 14 residues. V lost 6 bases to trimming and J lost 1 base; unmatched junction nucleotides: 1. DNA of the CDR3: TGTGCCAGCAGAGGGACTAGCGGCACAGATACGCAGTATTTT. Its translation: CASRGTSGTDTQYF.

The V call is TRBV5-1, the J call TRBJ1-4, with 10 bases identical to TRBD1. The trim removed 7 bases at V and 5 bases at J, leaving 5 bases unmatched. Looked up from germline, CDR1 is SGHRS and CDR2 is YFSETQ. The CDR3 is 14 amino acids. For the CDR3, the DNA is TGCGCCAGCTGCCGGACAGGGGGGAATGAAAAACTGTTTTTT. It is translated as CASCRTGGNEKLFF.

This sequence joins TRBV9 and TRBJ2-3, with 10 bases identical to TRBD2. Looked up from germline, CDR1 is SGDLS and CDR2 is YYNGEE. V was clipped by 4 bases and J by 5 bases; unmatched bases: 1. This CDR3 spans 13 amino acids. The CDR3 DNA is TGTGCCAGCAGCCGGACTAGCGGAGATACGCAGTATTTT. It specifies CASSRTSGDTQYF.